This T cell receptor beta chain emerged from a study of T cell repertoires and HLA-DP antigens. A note on this clone: Its antigen is as yet unknown.

Trimming removed 1 base from V and 6 bases from J, with 10 bases in between. There are 13 residues in the CDR3. Per the germline V gene, CDR1 is MDHEN and CDR2 is SYDVKM. Clones were read by immunoSEQ multiplex PCR, and TCRdb kept only the in-frame ones, dropping some. This sample has 75,000 to 90,000 clones; approximately 86% occur once, and the top ten carry around 1.7%. The chain joins TRBV28 to TRBJ2-7; no clear D gene. The receptor was isolated from a man between 45 and 60 years old in good health and CMV-seronegative. Specimen: CD4+ T cells from PBMCs. The CDR3 sequence: CASSLLSPVEQYF. The CDR3 bases are TGTGCCAGCAGTTTATTATCACCCGTCGAGCAGTACTTC.